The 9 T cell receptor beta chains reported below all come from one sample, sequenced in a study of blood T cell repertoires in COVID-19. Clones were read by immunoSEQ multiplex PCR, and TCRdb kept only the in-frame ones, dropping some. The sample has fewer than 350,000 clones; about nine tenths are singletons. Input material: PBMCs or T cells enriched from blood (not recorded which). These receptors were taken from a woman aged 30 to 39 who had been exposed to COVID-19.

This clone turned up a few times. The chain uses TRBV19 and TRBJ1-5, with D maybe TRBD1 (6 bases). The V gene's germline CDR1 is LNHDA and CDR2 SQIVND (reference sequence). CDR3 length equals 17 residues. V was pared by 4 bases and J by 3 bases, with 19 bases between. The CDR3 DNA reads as TGTGCCAGTAGTAAGCCCCCAGGGGCAGGCCTCAATCAGCCCCAGCATTTT. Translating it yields CASSKPPGAGLNQPQHF.

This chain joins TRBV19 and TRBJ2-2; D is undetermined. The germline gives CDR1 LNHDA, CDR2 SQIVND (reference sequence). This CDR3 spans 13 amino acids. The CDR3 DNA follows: TGTGCGTCAAGAGCATCGAACACCGGGGAGCTGTTTTTT. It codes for CASRASNTGELFF.

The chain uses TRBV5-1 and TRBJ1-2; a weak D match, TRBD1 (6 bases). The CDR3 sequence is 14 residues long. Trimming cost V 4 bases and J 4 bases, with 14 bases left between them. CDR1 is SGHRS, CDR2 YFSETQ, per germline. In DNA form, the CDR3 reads TGCGCCAGCAGCCCGCGGACAGATAGCTATGGCTACACCTTC. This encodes CASSPRTDSYGYTF.

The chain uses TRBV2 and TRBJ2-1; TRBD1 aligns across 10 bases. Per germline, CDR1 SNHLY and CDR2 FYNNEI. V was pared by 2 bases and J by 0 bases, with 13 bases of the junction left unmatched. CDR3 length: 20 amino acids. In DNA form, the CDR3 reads TGTGCCAGCAGTGAAATGCTGGGACAGGGGTCTTGGAGCTCCTACAATGAGCAGTTCTTC. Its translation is CASSEMLGQGSWSSYNEQFF.

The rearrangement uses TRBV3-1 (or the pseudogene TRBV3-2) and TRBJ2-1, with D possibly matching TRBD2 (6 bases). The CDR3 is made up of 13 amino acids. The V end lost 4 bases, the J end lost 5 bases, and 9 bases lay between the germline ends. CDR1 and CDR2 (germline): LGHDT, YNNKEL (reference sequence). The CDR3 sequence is CASSLSGDNEQFF. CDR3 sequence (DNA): TGTGCCAGCAGCCTTAGCGGCGACAATGAGCAGTTCTTC.

The CDR3 sequence is CASGEGHYGYTF. For the CDR3, the DNA is TGTGCCAGCGGGGAGGGTCATTATGGCTACACCTTC. V gene TRBV27 combines with J gene TRBJ1-2; no reliable D call. This CDR3 has 12 residues. Trimming removed 8 bases from V and 5 bases from J, with 12 bases in between. Per the germline V gene, CDR1 is MNHEY and CDR2 is SMNVEV (reference sequence).

The chain's CDR3 is CASSYGYQETQYF. The DNA for the CDR3 is TGTGCCAGCAGTTACGGGTACCAAGAGACCCAGTACTTC. V and J are TRBV12-3 or TRBV12-4 and TRBJ2-5, with D unclear. V shed 4 bases and J shed 0 bases, with 6 bases lying between them. This CDR3 has 13 residues.

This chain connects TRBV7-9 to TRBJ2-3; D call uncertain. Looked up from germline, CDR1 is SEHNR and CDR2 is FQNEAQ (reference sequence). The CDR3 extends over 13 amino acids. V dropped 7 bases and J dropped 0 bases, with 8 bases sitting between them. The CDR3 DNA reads TGTGCCAGCAACTCGCTAAGCACAGATACGCAGTATTTT. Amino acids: CASNSLSTDTQYF.

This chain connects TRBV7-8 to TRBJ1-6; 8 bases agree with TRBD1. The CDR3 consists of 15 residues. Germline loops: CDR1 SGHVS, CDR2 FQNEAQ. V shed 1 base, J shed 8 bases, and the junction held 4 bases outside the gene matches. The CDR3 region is CASSLGQGSDSPLHF. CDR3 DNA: TGTGCCAGCAGCTTAGGACAGGGGTCGGATTCACCCCTCCACTTT.